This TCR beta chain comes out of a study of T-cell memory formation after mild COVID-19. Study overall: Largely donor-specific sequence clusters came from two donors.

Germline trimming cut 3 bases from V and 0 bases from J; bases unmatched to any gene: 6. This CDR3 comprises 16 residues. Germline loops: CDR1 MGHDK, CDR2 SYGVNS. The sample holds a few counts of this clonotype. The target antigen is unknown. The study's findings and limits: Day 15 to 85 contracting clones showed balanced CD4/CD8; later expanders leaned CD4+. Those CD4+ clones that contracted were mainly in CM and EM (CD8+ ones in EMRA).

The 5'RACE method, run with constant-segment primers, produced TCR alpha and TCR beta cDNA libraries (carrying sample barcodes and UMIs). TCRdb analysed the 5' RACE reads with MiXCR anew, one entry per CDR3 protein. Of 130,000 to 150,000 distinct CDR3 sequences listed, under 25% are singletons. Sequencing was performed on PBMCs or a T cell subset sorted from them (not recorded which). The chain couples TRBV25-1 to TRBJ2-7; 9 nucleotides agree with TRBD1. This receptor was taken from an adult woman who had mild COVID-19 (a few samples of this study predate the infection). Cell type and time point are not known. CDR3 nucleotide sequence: TGTGCCAGCAGTGACCAGGACAGGGGCAGCTCCTACGAGCAGTACTTC. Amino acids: CASSDQDRGSSYEQYF.